The clone carrying this T cell receptor beta chain was seen only once. This CDR3 is also generated by other DNA sequences in the sample. The CDR3 has 11 residues. Trimming removed 0 bases at V and 9 bases at J, with 6 bases between. Germline CDR1 and CDR2: GTSNPN and SVGIG (reference sequence). This specimen belongs to a study of cytomegalovirus exposure and HLA in healthy donors. TCRdb's copy holds only in-frame clones and misses some; the assay was immunoSEQ multiplex PCR. The repertoire consists of 150,000 or so clones, with roughly 89% occurring once and the leading ten covering 9%. Sequenced input: PBMCs. The clonotype originates from a woman in her late teens or twenties in good health and CMV-seropositive. The chain employs TRBV30 and TRBJ2-1; D is undetermined. The CDR3 protein is CAWSVGGEQFF. CDR3 DNA sequence: TGTGCCTGGAGTGTCGGTGGTGAGCAGTTCTTC.